Given below is one T cell receptor beta chain in context. Germline-derived CDR1 and CDR2 are SGHTA and FQGNSA. V dropped 4 bases and J dropped 4 bases, with 14 bases sitting between them. The CDR3 has 15 amino acids. The record originates from a study of blood T cell repertoires in COVID-19. Study at large: Acute and convalescent COVID-19 samples came from the United States, Italy and Spain. Sources were T cells, B-cell-depleted T cells, or PBMCs; the material itself was cDNA or gDNA.

Original methodology: Researchers report that nucleated cell counts were estimated from reference gene primer amplification. This table comes from immunoSEQ multiplex PCR, and its TCRdb copy is limited to in-frame clones, with some not included. The V and J calls and clone size are taken from that table; D and trimming were inferred from the DNA. The sample shows 200,000 to 250,000 clones, around three quarters of them seen only once. This TCR derives from a woman aged 70 to 79 with acute or convalescent COVID-19. The genes are TRBV7-2 and TRBJ2-1; D possibly corresponds to TRBD2 (5 bases). Sequencing used peripheral blood. The CDR3 sequence: CASSSDFGYYNEQFF. The CDR3 DNA sequence: TGTGCCAGCAGCTCGGACTTCGGGTATTACAATGAGCAGTTCTTC.